The 32 T cell receptor beta chains in this list originate from one sample, sequenced in a study of chemoradiotherapy in HPV16-positive cancers. Some clones are missing from TCRdb's copy, which holds only in-frame ones; the method was immunoSEQ multiplex PCR. Of tens of thousands of clones in the sample, about 85% were seen once. The source was blood, collected from a patient who underwent chemoradiotherapy. These receptors were collected from a human donor with HPV-associated anogenital cancer.

V usage is TRBV19 and J usage is TRBJ2-7; D remains unclear. Germline assignment: CDR1 LNHDA and CDR2 SQIVND (reference sequence). V was shortened by 5 bases and J by 1 base, with 15 bases between the two germline ends. The CDR3 contains 15 residues. CDR3 sequence reads: CASSPQDLISYEQYF. CDR3 in DNA: TGTGCCAGTAGTCCCCAGGATCTCATATCCTACGAGCAGTACTTC. Looking up the rest from reference TRBV19 and TRBJ2-7 gives the full variable domain: DGGITQSPKYLFRKEGQNVTLSCEQNLNHDAMYWYRQDPGQGLRLIYYSQIVNDFQKGDIAEGYSVSREKKESFPLTVTSAQKNPTAFYLCASSPQDLISYEQYFGPGTRLTVT.

With respect to this clone: The junction differs from germline at one of its ends, possibly a read error. V usage is TRBV7-7 and J usage is TRBJ1-5; D perhaps matches TRBD1 (6 bases). Looked up from germline, CDR1 is SSHAT and CDR2 is FNYEAQ (reference sequence). The CDR3 totals 13 residues. DNA for the CDR3: TGTGCTAGCAGCAGGGGCCCCGATCAGCCCCAGCATTTT. Its translation is CASSRGPDQPQHF.

Only a few counts were recorded for this clone. The V and J genes are TRBV7-9 and TRBJ2-4; tentative D call: TRBD1 (5 bases). The CDR3 runs 15 residues. Germline V gives CDR1 SEHNR, CDR2 FQNEAQ (reference sequence). The V gene lost 4 bases and the J gene lost 6 bases, with 16 bases spanning the gap. The CDR3 protein is CASSSTSSQGNIQYF. In DNA form, the CDR3 reads TGTGCCAGCAGCTCAACCTCCTCCCAGGGAAACATTCAGTACTTC.

In DNA, the CDR3 is TGTGCCAGCAGCTTAGAGATGGGGGGCGCTGAAGCTTTCTTT. It encodes CASSLEMGGAEAFF. This sequence joins TRBV7-2 and TRBJ1-1; TRBD1 is a possible D gene (6 bases). The ends were cut back, 1 base at V and 6 bases at J, with 12 bases in the middle. Germline values: CDR1 SGHTA, CDR2 FQGNSA. The CDR3 sequence is 14 residues long.

The V and J genes are TRBV7-2 and TRBJ1-6; maybe TRBD1 (5 bases). The germline V gene encodes CDR1 SGHTA and CDR2 FQGNSA. The CDR3 has 15 amino acids. Trimming removed 2 bases from V and 8 bases from J, with 13 bases in between. CDR3 sequence reads: CASSLTDIQYSPLHF. CDR3 DNA: TGTGCCAGCAGCTTAACGGACATTCAGTATTCACCCCTCCACTTT.

This chain connects TRBV18 to TRBJ2-5, with D perhaps matching TRBD1 (7 bases). CDR3 length: 14 residues. The germline gives CDR1 KGHSH, CDR2 LQKENI. The V gene lost 6 bases and the J gene lost 5 bases, with 16 bases spanning the gap. CDR3 DNA sequence: TGTGCCAGCTCCCTCAGGGGGGCTGTGGAGACCCAGTACTTC. Encoded protein: CASSLRGAVETQYF. Full variable domain (missing parts from reference TRBV18 and TRBJ2-5): NAGVMQNPRHLVRRRGQEARLRCSPMKGHSHVYWYRQLPEEGLKFMVYLQKENIIDESGMPKERFSAEFPKEGPSILRIQQVVRGDSAAYFCASSLRGAVETQYFGPGTRLLVL.

The chain links TRBV15 to TRBJ1-6; no definite D call. Germline V lookup: CDR1 LNHNV, CDR2 YYDKDF (reference sequence). This CDR3 contains 13 residues. Trimming removed 0 bases from V and 7 bases from J, with 4 bases in between. CDR3: CATSRDGNSPLHF. Written as DNA, the CDR3 is TGTGCCACCAGCAGAGACGGGAATTCACCCCTCCACTTT. Variable domain in full (rest from reference TRBV15 and TRBJ1-6): DAMVIQNPRYQVTQFGKPVTLSCSQTLNHNVMYWYQQKSSQAPKLLFHYYDKDFNNEADTPDNFQSRRPNTSFCFLDIRSPGLGDTAMYLCATSRDGNSPLHFGNGTRLTVT.

This clone was observed a few times. CDR3 DNA sequence: TGTGCCAGCAGTTTCGGTGGGCTCTATAATTCACCCCTCCACTTT. The encoded protein is CASSFGGLYNSPLHF. This rearrangement joins TRBV28 to TRBJ1-6, with unresolved D. Germline V CDR1 and CDR2: MDHEN, SYDVKM. The CDR3 sequence is 15 residues long. The V and J ends lost 3 bases and 3 bases respectively, with 9 bases between them. Combining the CDR3 with reference TRBV28 and TRBJ1-6 gives the whole variable domain DVKVTQSSRYLVKRTGEKVFLECVQDMDHENMFWYRQDPGLGLRLIYFSYDVKMKEKGDIPEGYSVSREKKERFSLILESASTNQTSMYLCASSFGGLYNSPLHFGNGTRLTVT.

The rearrangement links TRBV5-1 to TRBJ2-3, with 7 nucleotides matching TRBD2. The V and J ends lost 0 bases and 5 bases, in that order; junction bases with no gene match: 6. This CDR3 contains 15 residues. Germline V lookup: CDR1 SGHRS, CDR2 YFSETQ. Here the CDR3 DNA reads TGCGCCAGCAGCTTGGGGGACTACCTTAGAGATACGCAGTATTTT. It encodes CASSLGDYLRDTQYF.

V gene TRBV5-8 combines with J gene TRBJ2-1, with unresolved D. Deletions cut 9 bases from V and 3 bases from J, with 16 bases between. CDR1 is SGHTS, CDR2 YDEGEE, per germline. There are 14 residues in the CDR3. The CDR3 here is CATSPVGYYNEQFF. CDR3 sequence (DNA): TGTGCCACTTCCCCCGTCGGGTACTACAATGAGCAGTTCTTC.

The chain uses TRBV6-1 and TRBJ1-5; D gene unclear. The CDR3 contains 15 residues. Trimming removed 6 bases at V and 0 bases at J, with 12 bases between. Germline V gives CDR1 MNHNS, CDR2 SASEGT. The CDR3 protein is CASSHLTTSNQPQHF. For the CDR3, the DNA is TGTGCCAGCAGCCACCTGACAACTAGCAATCAGCCCCAGCATTTT.

The chain combines TRBV2 with TRBJ2-7, with D perhaps TRBD1 or TRBD2 (6 bases each). V dropped 6 bases and J dropped 2 bases, with 11 bases sitting between them. Germline values: CDR1 SNHLY, CDR2 FYNNEI. The CDR3 loop spans 13 amino acids. CDR3 amino acids: CASRRGAPYEQYF. The CDR3 nucleotides are TGTGCCAGCAGGAGGGGGGCGCCCTACGAGCAGTACTTC.

A few counts support this clone. The chain has TRBV23-1 and TRBJ2-7, with D perhaps TRBD1 (6 bases). TRBV23-1 is an ORF, with its function uncertain. The CDR3 length is 19 residues. The V gene lost 0 bases and the J gene lost 0 bases, with 21 bases spanning the gap. CDR3 sequence: CASSQSGQGPTYLSYEQYF. The CDR3, as DNA: TGCGCCAGCAGTCAATCAGGCCAGGGGCCAACTTACCTCTCCTACGAGCAGTACTTC.

V is TRBV5-1 and J is TRBJ2-3, with 9 positions matching TRBD1. V shed 4 bases, J shed 4 bases, and the junction held 10 bases outside the gene matches. This CDR3 spans 16 amino acids. From germline, CDR1 is SGHRS and CDR2 YFSETQ. CDR3 sequence: CASSHGRTGDSDTQYF. The CDR3 DNA reads as TGCGCCAGCAGCCATGGTCGGACAGGGGACTCAGATACGCAGTATTTT.

The chain joins TRBV12-5 to TRBJ2-2, with TRBD1 matching 8 bases. The junction had 6 bases not matched to a gene; V was cut back by 4 bases and J by 5 bases. The CDR3 contains 15 residues. Germline V lookup: CDR1 LGHNT, CDR2 FRNRAP. The CDR3, as DNA: TGTGCTAGTGGTTCAGGACAGGGCGGAACCGGGGAGCTGTTTTTT. This codes for CASGSGQGGTGELFF.

This chain uses TRBV6-1 with TRBJ2-7; 7 bases fit TRBD1. The germline V gene has CDR1 MNHNS and CDR2 SASEGT. The CDR3 is 15 amino acids. Losses at the gene ends were 4 bases for V and 0 bases for J; bases not matched to a gene: 6. CDR3 protein: CASSGRDSISYEQYF. Here the CDR3 DNA reads TGTGCCAGCAGTGGCCGGGACAGTATCTCCTACGAGCAGTACTTC.

The V call is TRBV27, the J call TRBJ1-4; the match to TRBD1 covers 7 bases. This CDR3 spans 16 amino acids. Germline V gene lookup returns CDR1 MNHEY and CDR2 SMNVEV (reference sequence). V trimming: 6 bases; J trimming: 7 bases; junction bases outside the gene matches: 14. The chain's CDR3 is CASSPSREGAGEKLFF. As DNA, the CDR3 is TGTGCCAGCAGCCCATCCCGGGAGGGGGCCGGTGAAAAACTGTTTTTT.

This clone was picked up one time. The chain recombines TRBV7-2 with TRBJ2-7, with D perhaps TRBD2 (5 bases). V dropped 5 bases and J dropped 0 bases, with 11 bases sitting between them. Per the germline V gene, CDR1 is SGHTA and CDR2 is FQGNSA. The CDR3 runs to 14 residues. This chain's CDR3 is CASSPTAGSYEQYF. The CDR3, as DNA: TGTGCCAGCAGCCCTACGGCGGGCTCCTACGAGCAGTACTTC.

The chain recombines TRBV7-2 with TRBJ2-7; TRBD1 agrees at 9 bases. The V gene end was trimmed by 5 bases and the J gene end by 3 bases; junction bases not matched to a gene: 5. This CDR3 is 14 amino acids long. Germline CDR1 SGHTA, CDR2 FQGNSA. CDR3 coding DNA: TGTGCCAGCAGCCACCGGGACAGGGTCTACGAGCAGTACTTC. This sequence encodes CASSHRDRVYEQYF.

This chain links TRBV5-1 with TRBJ1-6; 7 bases line up with TRBD1. This CDR3 has 16 amino acids. Trimming at V came to 4 bases and at J to 7 bases, leaving 11 bases not matched to a gene. Germline values: CDR1 SGHRS, CDR2 YFSETQ. Here the CDR3 DNA reads TGCGCCAGCAGCCGGGGTAATCAGGGGGGAAATTCACCCCTCCACTTT. It specifies CASSRGNQGGNSPLHF.

The V and J genes are TRBV9 and TRBJ2-3; unclear D gene. Between the trimmed V and J ends, which lost 1 base and 4 bases, there was a span of 13 bases. The CDR3 is made up of 15 amino acids. The germline V gene has CDR1 SGDLS and CDR2 YYNGEE. This chain's CDR3 is CASSVTFGVADTQYF. As DNA, the CDR3 is TGTGCCAGCAGCGTAACTTTCGGTGTGGCAGATACGCAGTATTTT.

The chain employs TRBV5-1 and TRBJ2-2, with unresolved D. This CDR3 contains 14 residues. With 3 bases removed from V and 0 bases from J, the gap between germline ends came to 6 bases. Germline CDR1 SGHRS, CDR2 YFSETQ. The CDR3 DNA sequence: TGCGCCAGCAGCTGGGGTCCGAACACCGGGGAGCTGTTTTTT. Protein product: CASSWGPNTGELFF.

The chain uses TRBV7-9 and TRBJ1-1; D might be TRBD1 (6 bases). Trimming took off 5 bases at V and 4 bases at J, with 14 bases between the two ends. Germline V gene lookup returns CDR1 SEHNR and CDR2 FQNEAQ (reference sequence). CDR3 length equals 14 residues. The DNA of the CDR3 is TGTGCCAGCAGCCCCAAGGGGGAATTCACTGAAGCTTTCTTT. It yields the protein CASSPKGEFTEAFF.

This clone appeared once. The rearrangement links TRBV10-3 to TRBJ2-2; 7 nucleotides line up with TRBD2. CDR1 and CDR2 from the germline V gene are ENHRY and SYGVKD. V trimming: 0 bases; J trimming: 8 bases; junction bases outside the gene matches: 6. The CDR3 extends over 15 amino acids. CDR3 residues: CAISESQGGPGELFF. The CDR3 nucleotides read TGTGCCATCAGTGAGTCGCAGGGAGGGCCTGGGGAGCTGTTTTTT.

The chain recombines TRBV5-1 with TRBJ1-4; possible D gene TRBD1, 6 bases. Germline V lookup: CDR1 SGHRS, CDR2 YFSETQ. There are 14 residues in the CDR3. Trimming stripped 6 bases from V and 7 bases from J, with 16 bases between. The CDR3 DNA is TGCGCCAGCACCCCGCAGGGGCACGGTGAAAAACTGTTTTTT. Protein product: CASTPQGHGEKLFF.

V gene TRBV5-8 combines with J gene TRBJ1-5; maybe TRBD1 (5 bases). V dropped 4 bases and J dropped 0 bases, with 14 bases sitting between them. The length of the CDR3 is 16 residues. Germline loops: CDR1 SGHTS, CDR2 YDEGEE. CDR3 loop: CASSDGTFHSNQPQHF. Here the CDR3 DNA reads TGTGCCAGCAGCGACGGGACTTTTCATAGCAATCAGCCCCAGCATTTT.

The genes are TRBV27 and TRBJ2-3; no firm D call. Germline lookup yields CDR1 MNHEY and CDR2 SMNVEV (reference sequence). The V and J ends lost 2 bases and 3 bases respectively, with 21 bases between them. CDR3 length equals 18 residues. CDR3 sequence reads: CASSLPHAVGSLTDTQYF. CDR3 nucleotides: TGTGCCAGCAGTTTACCCCACGCGGTAGGCTCTTTAACAGATACGCAGTATTTT.

The chain joins TRBV10-3 to TRBJ2-7, with 8 bases lining up with TRBD1. After removal of 0 bases from V and 10 bases from J, the junction contained 8 bases not matched to a gene. Germline CDR1 and CDR2: ENHRY and SYGVKD. The CDR3 is 14 residues long. DNA of the CDR3: TGTGCCATCAGTGAGTCGAACAACAGGGGGAATCAGTACTTC. It specifies CAISESNNRGNQYF.

The V call is TRBV4-3, the J call TRBJ2-5; D could derive from TRBD1 or TRBD2 (5 bases each). This CDR3 comprises 14 residues. The V gene's germline CDR1 is LGHNA and CDR2 YSLEER. Trimming shortened V by 4 bases and J by 4 bases, and 13 bases separated the two germline ends. This CDR3 is CASSPRGRGETQYF. The CDR3 nucleotides read TGCGCCAGCAGCCCCCGGGGCCGAGGAGAGACCCAGTACTTC.

The genes are TRBV4-2 and TRBJ2-1; D is unclear. The CDR3 consists of 16 residues. Germline values: CDR1 LGHNA, CDR2 YNFKEQ. Trimming left V 0 bases short and J 0 bases short, with 9 bases between. The CDR3 region is CASSQELVLSYNEQFF. CDR3 in DNA: TGTGCCAGCAGCCAAGAGTTGGTCCTCTCCTACAATGAGCAGTTCTTC.

This clone was recorded once. The CDR3 loop reads CASLGGLSRLLHF. The CDR3 DNA sequence: TGTGCCAGTCTCGGGGGATTATCGCGGCTACTCCACTTT. J is TRBJ1-6 and V is TRBV19; D possibly corresponds to TRBD1 (5 bases). The germline CDR1 and CDR2 sequences are LNHDA and SQIVND (reference sequence). The ends were cut back, 8 bases at V and 16 bases at J, with 21 bases in the middle. CDR3 length equals 13 residues.

This sequence joins TRBV2 and TRBJ1-4; D not certain. Per germline, CDR1 SNHLY and CDR2 FYNNEI. V shed 10 bases and J shed 0 bases, with 12 bases lying between them. The CDR3 has 14 residues. The CDR3 protein is CATPLSATNEKLFF. The CDR3 DNA sequence: TGTGCCACCCCCCTTTCTGCAACTAATGAAAAACTGTTTTTT.